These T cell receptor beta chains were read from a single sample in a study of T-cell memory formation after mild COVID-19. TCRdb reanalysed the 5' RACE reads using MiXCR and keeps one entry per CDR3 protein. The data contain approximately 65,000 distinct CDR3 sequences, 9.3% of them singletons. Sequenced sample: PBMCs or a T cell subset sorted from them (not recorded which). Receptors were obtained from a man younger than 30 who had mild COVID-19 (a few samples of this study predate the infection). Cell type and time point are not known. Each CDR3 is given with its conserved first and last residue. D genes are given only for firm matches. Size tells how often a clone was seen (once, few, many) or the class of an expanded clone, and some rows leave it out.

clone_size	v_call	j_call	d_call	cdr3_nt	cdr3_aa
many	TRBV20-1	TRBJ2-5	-	TGCAGTGCTCCAATCGTTGGGGGAGAGACCCAGTACTTC	CSAPIVGGETQYF
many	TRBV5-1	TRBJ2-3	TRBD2	TGCGCCAGCAGCGAGGATCGGACTAGCGGGACATGGGATACGCAGTATTTT	CASSEDRTSGTWDTQYF
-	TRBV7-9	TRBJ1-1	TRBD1	TGTGCCAGCAGCCTAGACAGGGGAGCTGAAGCTTTCTTT	CASSLDRGAEAFF
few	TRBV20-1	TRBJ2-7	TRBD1	TGCAGTGCTAGACTCCAGGGGGAATCCTACGAGCAGTACTTC	CSARLQGESYEQYF
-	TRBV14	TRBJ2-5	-	TGTGCCAGCAGCCAAGATTTCACCATAGAGACCCAGTACTTC	CASSQDFTIETQYF
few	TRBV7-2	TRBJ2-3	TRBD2	TGTGCCAGCAGCCCGCGGGGGGGCCGAGATACGCAGTATTTT	CASSPRGGRDTQYF
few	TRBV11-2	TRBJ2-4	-	TGTGCCAGCAGCTTAGACTGGAGATGGGGGGCCAAAAACATTCAGTACTTC	CASSLDWRWGAKNIQYF
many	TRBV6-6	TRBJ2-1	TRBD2	TGTGCCAGCAGTTACTCGGGACTAGCGGGGGTCTACAATGAGCAGTTCTTC	CASSYSGLAGVYNEQFF
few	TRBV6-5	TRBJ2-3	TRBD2	TGTGCCAGCAGCCCCCGTATAGCGGGGAACACAGATACGCAGTATTTT	CASSPRIAGNTDTQYF
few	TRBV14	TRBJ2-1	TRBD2	TGTGCCAGCAGCTTATCCCCGGGACTAGCGGTCCCCCTCAATGTGGAGCAGTTCTTC	CASSLSPGLAVPLNVEQFF